This note documents a single TCR beta chain sequence. Antigen unknown. Measured with immunoSEQ multiplex PCR; TCRdb has only the in-frame clones, and not every one. This table has over a million clones, 78% appearing once. These data belong to a study of shared clonotypes between healthy human individuals. The length of the CDR3 is 16 residues. Germline CDR1 MNHEY, CDR2 SMNVEV (reference sequence). Trimming at V came to 6 bases and at J to 7 bases, leaving 11 bases not matched to a gene. Overall study findings and caveats: Owing to a small donor count, the genetic and exposure-history diversity represented was limited.

All participating donors were Caucasian adults from Nashville, Tennessee. This clonotype was sampled from a man aged 18 to 30 in good health. Some clones in this sample may be carry-over from other donors' samples. The chain combines TRBV27 with TRBJ2-1; 11 bases agree with TRBD2. Sequencing was performed on memory CD4+ T cells from PBMCs. The subset: CD45RA-negative fraction. The CDR3 nucleotides are TGTGCCAGCAGACCGACTAGCGGGAAGCGTGGGAATGAGCAGTTCTTC. Residues: CASRPTSGKRGNEQFF.